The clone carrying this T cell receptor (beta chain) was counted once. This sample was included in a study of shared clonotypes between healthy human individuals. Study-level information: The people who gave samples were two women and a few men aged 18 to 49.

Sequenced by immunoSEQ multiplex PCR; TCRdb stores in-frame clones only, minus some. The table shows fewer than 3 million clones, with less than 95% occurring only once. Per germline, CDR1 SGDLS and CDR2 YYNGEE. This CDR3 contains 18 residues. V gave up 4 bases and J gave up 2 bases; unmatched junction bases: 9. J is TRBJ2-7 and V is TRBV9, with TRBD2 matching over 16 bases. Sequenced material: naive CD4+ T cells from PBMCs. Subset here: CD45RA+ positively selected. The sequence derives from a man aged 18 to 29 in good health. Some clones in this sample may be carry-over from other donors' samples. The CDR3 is CASSHTGGLAGGPYEQYF. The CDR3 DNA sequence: TGTGCCAGCAGCCATACAGGGGGACTAGCGGGAGGGCCCTACGAGCAGTACTTC.